These 10 T cell receptor beta chains were all obtained from the same sample, sequenced in a study of T-cell memory formation after mild COVID-19. TCRdb passed the 5' RACE reads through MiXCR, listing each CDR3 protein once. The sample holds roughly 150,000 distinct CDR3 sequences, around 13% seen once. Input material: PBMCs or a T cell subset sorted from them (not recorded which). All receptors come from an adult woman who had mild COVID-19 (a few samples of this study predate the infection). Cell type and time point are not known.

This clonotype was observed a few times. The chain recombines TRBV5-4 with TRBJ2-3; weak D call: TRBD2 (8 bases). V was pared by 4 bases and J by 4 bases, with 19 bases between. CDR1 and CDR2 (germline): SGHNT, YYREEE (reference sequence). CDR3 length: 16 residues. CDR3 bases: TGTGCCAGCAGCAGGGGATATAGCGGGACAGCAGATACGCAGTATTTT. It encodes CASSRGYSGTADTQYF.

This clonotype has just a few counts. This chain links TRBV9 with TRBJ1-2; D perhaps matches TRBD1 (5 bases). Germline V gene data show CDR1 as SGDLS and CDR2 as YYNGEE. The CDR3 is 13 residues long. V gave up 3 bases and J gave up 6 bases, with 12 bases separating them. Written as DNA, the CDR3 is TGTGCCAGCAGCGGACTAGGGGTACATGGCTACACCTTC. Translating gives CASSGLGVHGYTF.

This clonotype turned up a few times. The chain links TRBV12-3 or TRBV12-4 to TRBJ2-3, with 11 bases identical to TRBD2. Germline trimming cut 7 bases from V and 1 base from J; bases unmatched to any gene: 1. The CDR3 extends over 14 amino acids. This CDR3 reads CASILAGGTDTQYF. The CDR3 nucleotides read TGTGCCAGCATACTAGCGGGGGGCACAGATACGCAGTATTTT.

This clonotype was observed a few times. The chain has TRBV7-9 and TRBJ2-7, with D perhaps being TRBD1 or TRBD2 (5 bases each). Trimming removed 6 bases at V and 8 bases at J, with 20 bases between. Germline CDR1 SEHNR, CDR2 FQNEAQ (reference sequence). This CDR3 contains 14 residues. The chain's CDR3 is CASRAGTVDIKQYF. The CDR3 region has the DNA TGTGCCAGCAGGGCCGGGACGGTGGATATCAAGCAGTACTTC.

The CDR3 DNA reads as TGTGCCAGCAGTTTCGTAGGACAGACCGGGGAGCTGTTTTTT. It translates to CASSFVGQTGELFF. The chain joins TRBV12-3 or TRBV12-4 to TRBJ2-2, with a tentative D call TRBD1 (6 bases). The CDR3 consists of 14 residues. Trimming cost V 3 bases and J 5 bases, with 10 bases left between them.

Here the CDR3 DNA reads TGCGCCAGCAGCCAAGAGCCCTCTGGGAAGCAGTTCTTC. Its protein product is CASSQEPSGKQFF. This sequence joins TRBV4-1 and TRBJ2-1; D is uncertain. The CDR3 consists of 13 residues. Between the trimmed V and J ends, which lost 0 bases and 11 bases, there was a span of 11 bases. The germline V gene encodes CDR1 MGHRA and CDR2 YSYEKL.

This clonotype has more than one count but fewer than ten. This chain links TRBV14 with TRBJ1-1, with a tentative D call TRBD1 (5 bases). This CDR3 is built from 15 residues. Trimming took 0 bases from V and 0 from J, leaving 8 bases between them. Germline CDR1 reads SGHDN; CDR2 reads FVKESK. CDR3 sequence reads: CASSQEKGLNTEAFF. CDR3 in DNA: TGTGCCAGCAGCCAAGAGAAGGGACTGAACACTGAAGCTTTCTTT.

This clonotype has only a few counts. The chain carries TRBV11-1 and TRBJ2-7; D possibly corresponds to TRBD2 (5 bases). The CDR3 has 15 amino acids. With 0 bases removed from V and 2 bases from J, the gap between germline ends came to 11 bases. Germline CDR1 is SGHAT and CDR2 is FQDESV (reference sequence). CDR3: CASSLARTGTYEQYF. The DNA of the CDR3 is TGTGCCAGCAGCTTAGCCCGGACCGGGACCTACGAGCAGTACTTC.

This sequence joins TRBV2 and TRBJ2-5; 15 bases map to TRBD2. Looked up from germline, CDR1 is SNHLY and CDR2 is FYNNEI. J gave up 2 bases and V 6 bases, and 7 bases lay outside the gene matches. The CDR3 has 17 residues. The CDR3 region has the DNA TGTGCCAGCAGAGTGGGACTAGCGGGAGGCCCACAAGAGACCCAGTACTTC. Residues: CASRVGLAGGPQETQYF.

The gene calls are TRBV10-3 and TRBJ2-7, with D maybe TRBD1 (6 bases). This CDR3 has 13 amino acids. CDR1 is ENHRY, CDR2 SYGVKD, per germline. V was cut by 3 bases and J by 2 bases, with 8 bases left in between. In nucleotides, the CDR3 is TGTGCCATCAGTGACGGACAGCCCTACGAGCAGTACTTC. This sequence encodes CAISDGQPYEQYF.